This T cell receptor beta chain was recovered during a study of cytomegalovirus exposure and HLA in healthy donors. PCR was performed using 60 Vbeta and 13 Jbeta primers. The method was immunoSEQ multiplex PCR; TCRdb's version includes in-frame clones alone and lacks a portion of them. In the table there are roughly 190,000 clones, roughly three quarters of which are singletons. There are 15 residues in the CDR3. Germline CDR1 is WNHNN and CDR2 is SYGVQD (reference sequence). The junction had 10 bases not matched to a gene; V was cut back by 2 bases and J by 7 bases. Sequencing input: PBMCs. The origin of this receptor is a young woman in good health and CMV-seronegative. The V call is TRBV10-1, the J call TRBJ2-7, with 8 positions matching TRBD1. As DNA, the CDR3 is TGCGCCAGCAGTGAGCCCGGACAGGGCCTGCTGGAGCAGTACTTC. This gives the protein CASSEPGQGLLEQYF.